These T cell receptor beta chains were read from a single sample in a study of cytomegalovirus exposure and HLA in healthy donors. This table comes from immunoSEQ multiplex PCR, and its TCRdb copy is limited to in-frame clones, with some not included. The sample consists of about 130,000 clones, approximately 95% of them appearing once. The specimen was PBMCs. The receptors here all came from a man aged 18-30 years in good health and CMV-seronegative. Each CDR3 is given with its conserved first and last residue. The D gene is left open where the match is weak. The size field is filled for only some rows; it gives once, few, many or a size class.

d_gene,abundance,v_gene,j_gene,CDR3aa,CDR3nt
.,.,TRBV5-5,TRBJ1-2,CASSLDRQTYYGYTF,TGTGCCAGCAGCTTGGATAGGCAGACTTACTATGGCTACACCTTC
TRBD1,.,TRBV6-5,TRBJ1-1,CASSRQGGPNTEAFF,TGTGCCAGCAGCAGACAGGGTGGGCCGAACACTGAAGCTTTCTTT
TRBD1,once,TRBV13,TRBJ2-2,CASSLQGQGDIGELFF,TGTGCCAGCAGCTTACAGGGACAGGGTGATATCGGGGAGCTGTTTTTT
.,once,TRBV19,TRBJ1-4,CASRLRNEKLFF,TGTGCCAGTAGGTTGAGAAATGAAAAACTGTTTTTT
.,.,TRBV7-6,TRBJ2-3,CASSLATSTDTQYF,TGTGCCAGCAGCTTAGCTACTAGCACAGATACGCAGTATTTT
.,.,TRBV5-4,TRBJ2-7,CASSLQGAYEQYF,TGTGCCAGCAGCTTGCAGGGCGCCTACGAGCAGTACTTC
.,.,TRBV7-6,TRBJ2-1,CASSPRESSYNEQFF,TGTGCCAGCAGCCCTCGGGAGAGCTCCTACAATGAGCAGTTCTTC
.,once,TRBV18,TRBJ2-7,CASSPGMVIMDISSEQYF,TGTGCCAGCTCACCGGGGATGGTAATTATGGACATATCTAGTGAGCAGTACTTC
TRBD2,few,TRBV6-5,TRBJ2-7,CASSPTSGMGGEQYF,TGTGCCAGCAGCCCTACTAGCGGGATGGGCGGGGAGCAGTACTTC
.,.,TRBV5-1,TRBJ2-6,CASSFSGVGANVLTF,TGCGCCAGCAGCTTTTCAGGGGTGGGGGCCAACGTCCTGACTTTC
.,once,TRBV30,TRBJ2-3,CAWSSGPSTDTQYF,TGTGCCTGGAGTAGTGGCCCGTCCACAGATACGCAGTATTTT
.,once,TRBV6-5,TRBJ2-4,CASSSVLGGIQYF,TGTGCCAGCAGTTCGGTATTAGGGGGAATTCAGTACTTC
.,once,TRBV29-1,TRBJ2-7,CSVEREPSYEQYF,TGCAGCGTTGAGAGGGAGCCTTCCTACGAGCAGTACTTC
TRBD2,.,TRBV2,TRBJ2-1,CASSPERDSYNEQFF,TGTGCCAGCTCACCTGAGCGGGACTCCTACAATGAGCAGTTCTTC
TRBD2,once,TRBV5-1,TRBJ2-7,CASRLGWGLAGDEQYF,TGCGCCAGCAGACTTGGGTGGGGACTAGCGGGAGACGAGCAGTACTTC
.,.,TRBV7-9,TRBJ2-5,CASRTRLEETQYF,TGTGCCAGCAGAACCCGACTAGAAGAGACCCAGTACTTC
.,.,TRBV30,TRBJ1-1,CAWSVSGPEAFF,TGTGCCTGGAGTGTGAGTGGGCCTGAAGCTTTCTTT
.,.,TRBV5-1,TRBJ1-1,CASSPRQDTEAFF,TGCGCCAGCAGCCCCAGACAGGACACTGAAGCTTTCTTT
TRBD1,.,TRBV2,TRBJ2-6,CASSRDQGVRSGANVLTF,TGTGCCAGCAGCCGGGACCAGGGGGTTCGCTCTGGGGCCAACGTCCTGACTTTC
.,few,TRBV7-2,TRBJ1-5,CASSFGGTGGQPQHF,TGTGCCAGCAGCTTTGGGGGGACTGGGGGTCAGCCCCAGCATTTT
.,.,TRBV6-6,TRBJ2-7,CASSPSGPAKYF,TGTGCCAGCAGTCCGAGCGGGCCAGCCAAGTACTTC
.,.,TRBV7-2,TRBJ1-1,CASSLPGNRAEAFF,TGTGCCAGCAGCTTACCAGGGAACCGGGCTGAAGCTTTCTTT
.,.,TRBV7-2,TRBJ2-3,CASSLLEPDTQYF,TGTGCCAGCAGCTTATTGGAGCCGGATACGCAGTATTTT